The rows below give T cell receptor beta chains drawn from one sample of a study of T cells in Graves' hyperthyroidism and ophthalmopathy. TCRdb recomputed calls from the multiplex PCR reads with MiXCR, one row per CDR3 protein. Of more than 300,000 distinct CDR3 sequences detected, roughly 13% appear once; the ten largest clones hold approximately 10%. Input material: blood. The receptors shown here come from a woman in her sixties or seventies with Graves' hyperthyroidism. Each CDR3 is given with its conserved first and last residue. D genes are given only for firm matches. Only part of the rows carry a size: once, few, many, or a class if the clone is expanded.

d_call j_call clone_size v_call cdr3_nt cdr3_aa
- TRBJ2-7 many TRBV12-3/TRBV12-4 TGTGCCAGCAGTTTAGCTCAGGGGAGGGGCGAGCAGTACTTC CASSLAQGRGEQYF
- TRBJ2-1 - TRBV18 TGTGCCAGCTCACCGTCCAGCGGGCAGCATGAGCAGTTCTTC CASSPSSGQHEQFF
- TRBJ1-1 many TRBV20-1 TGCAGTGCCACAGGAGACACTGAAGCTTTCTTT CSATGDTEAFF
TRBD2 TRBJ2-3 - TRBV10-3 TGTGCCATCAGACGTACGACGATCCCTGGGGGGGGAGGCGACTCAGATACGCAGTATTTT CAIRRTTIPGGGGDSDTQYF
- TRBJ1-1 many TRBV7-9 TGTGCCAGCAGCCAACCCCCCTTCACTGAAGCTTTCTTT CASSQPPFTEAFF
- TRBJ2-1 - TRBV9 TGTGCCAGCAGCGTTGAAGAGCGGAGGTCCTACAATGAGCAGCTCTTC CASSVEERRSYNEQLF
TRBD2 TRBJ2-7 few TRBV19 TGTGCCAGTAGGGACAGCGGGAGCCTTGGGAACGAGCAGTACTTC CASRDSGSLGNEQYF
- TRBJ1-1 - TRBV19 TGTGCCAGTTTCCACACTGAAGCTTTCTTT CASFHTEAFF
- TRBJ1-4 - TRBV29-1 TGCAGCGGGGGGGGGAATGAAAAACTGTTTTTT CSGGGNEKLFF
- TRBJ2-5 many TRBV11-3 TGTGCCAGCAGCTTTAGTAACCAAGAGACCCAGTACTTC CASSFSNQETQYF
- TRBJ2-3 - TRBV4-2 TGTGCCAGCAGCCCCACCTTATCGCGAGGTAGCACAGATACGCAGTATTTT CASSPTLSRGSTDTQYF
- TRBJ2-3 few TRBV2 TGTGCCAGCAGTTTATCGGCCCTCCCCGCTGATACGCAGTATTTT CASSLSALPADTQYF
TRBD1 TRBJ2-1 many TRBV7-9 TGTGCCAGCAGCTTGGGACAGGGCCTCTCCTACAATGAGCAGTTCTTC CASSLGQGLSYNEQFF
- TRBJ2-5 many TRBV2 TGTGCCAGCACCGGAGGGTTCCAGGAGACCCAGTACTTC CASTGGFQETQYF
TRBD2 TRBJ2-3 few TRBV20-1 TGCAGTGCCGGGCTAGCGGGTACCGCTAGCACAGATACGCAGTATTTT CSAGLAGTASTDTQYF
TRBD1 TRBJ1-5 many TRBV20-1 TGCAGTGCTCTCGACAGGGTCTTTCAGCCCCAGCATTTT CSALDRVFQPQHF